This TCR beta chain was profiled in a study of tumor-infiltrating lymphocytes in primary liver carcinoma. On this clonotype itself: Its target is unknown.

Out of unsorted whole blood came the blood RNA, and germline DNA was extracted as well. Before the surgical procedure, four milliliters of peripheral blood were collected. Study-wide results and caveats: The difference in top-250-clone fraction between tumors and blood was significant, favoring tumors (p = 0.039). Whereas tumor region pairs overlapped more, tumor-adjacent and tumor-blood pairs overlapped less.

CDR1 and CDR2 (germline): SGHKS, YYEKEE (reference sequence). The ends were cut back, 0 bases at V and 4 bases at J, with 11 bases in the middle. The CDR3 runs 16 residues. The researchers produced TCR beta cDNA from around 0.5 ug total RNA with a constant-region primer. Sequencing libraries for TCR beta derived from three nested multiplex PCR rounds that used slightly modified ARM-PCR. Amplification in the first two PCR rounds was performed using TRBV1-TRBV30 forward primers and a C-beta reverse primer for 10 cycles each. Each CDR3 protein gets one entry after TCRdb re-called the multiplex PCR reads with MiXCR. The table has 180,000 or so distinct CDR3 sequences, about 55% seen once; the top ten hold approximately 68%.

The chain employs TRBV5-5 and TRBJ2-6; D may be TRBD2 (6 bases). The sequence derives from a man aged 35 to 55 with primary liver carcinoma and hepatitis B virus infection. Sequencing was done on a sample of peripheral blood. The CDR3 is CASSLVGGIGANVLTF. DNA for the CDR3: TGTGCCAGCAGCTTGGTAGGAGGGATCGGGGCCAACGTCCTGACTTTC. The variable domain in full, completed from reference TRBV5-5 and TRBJ2-6, reads DAGVTQSPTHLIKTRGQQVTLRCSPISGHKSVSWYQQVLGQGPQFIFQYYEKEERGRGNFPDRFSARQFPNYSSELNVNALLLGDSALYLCASSLVGGIGANVLTFGAGSRLTVL.